This TCR beta chain was documented in a study of blood T cell repertoires in COVID-19. Study overall: COVID-19 samples from acute and convalescent phases originated in the United States, Italy and Spain. T cells, B-cell-depleted T cells, or PBMCs provided the cDNA or gDNA that served as material.

Assay used: immunoSEQ multiplex PCR; TCRdb lists only in-frame clones, some missing. The data contain 260,000 or so clones, approximately 85% of them seen just once; the ten biggest clones take up 0.7%. This clone came up a few times. One end of the junction does not line up with germline, which may come from a read error. This CDR3 has 13 residues. CDR1 is GTSNPN, CDR2 SVGIG, per germline (reference sequence). What was sequenced was peripheral blood. This clonotype originated in a human donor in a cohort sampled during active COVID-19. The chain joins TRBV30 to TRBJ2-7; tentatively, D is TRBD1 (5 bases). The CDR3 sequence is CAWSSGLSSEQYF. As DNA, the CDR3 is TGTGCCTGGTCGTCAGGGCTGTCCTCCGAGCAGTACTTC.